Detailed here is one T cell receptor beta chain. Its antigen remains undetermined. It has no much larger one-base neighbor in the sample; base qualities were not kept. Libraries came from the immunoSEQ multiplex PCR assay. TCRdb limited this immuneACCESS table to in-frame rearrangements with V and J called. A share of clones is missing; checked studies link under half to unresolved V genes, and the rest is unexplained. This sample lists tens of thousands of clones; around 89% were detected once. The ten top clones hold about 5.8% of the sample. These data come from a study of T cell changes during pregnancy in multiple sclerosis (dated by TCRdb to the late 2010s). For the study in its entirety: The study looked at changes in the T cell repertoire across pregnancy in women with multiple sclerosis.

There are 16 amino acids in the CDR3, from cysteine to phenylalanine inclusive. The CDR3 DNA has 48 bases and is translated from base 1. The chain is made from TRBV12-2 and TRBJ2-1; the table gives TRBD2 as D, unverified against the DNA. TRBV12-2 is annotated as a pseudogene. Sequencing was performed on CD8+ T cells from peripheral blood mononuclear cells, taken in the second trimester of pregnancy. The sequence was collected from a female donor with multiple sclerosis, enrolled in a pregnancy study. In nucleotides, the sequence is TGTGCAAGTCGCCCGGGGGGACTAGCGGGAGAAGGCGAGCAGTTCTTC. Its protein is CASRPGGLAGEGEQFF.